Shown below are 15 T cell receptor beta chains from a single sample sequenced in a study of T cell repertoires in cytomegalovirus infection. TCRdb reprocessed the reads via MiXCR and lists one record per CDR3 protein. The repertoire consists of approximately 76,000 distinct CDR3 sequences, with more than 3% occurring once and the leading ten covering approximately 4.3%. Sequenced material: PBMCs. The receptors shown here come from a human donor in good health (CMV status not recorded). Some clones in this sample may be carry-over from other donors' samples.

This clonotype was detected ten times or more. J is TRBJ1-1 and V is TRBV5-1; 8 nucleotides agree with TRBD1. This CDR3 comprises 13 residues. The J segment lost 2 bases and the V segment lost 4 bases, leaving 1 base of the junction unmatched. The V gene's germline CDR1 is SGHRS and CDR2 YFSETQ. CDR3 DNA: TGCGCCAGCAGCGGACAGGGTAACACTGAAGCTTTCTTT. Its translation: CASSGQGNTEAFF.

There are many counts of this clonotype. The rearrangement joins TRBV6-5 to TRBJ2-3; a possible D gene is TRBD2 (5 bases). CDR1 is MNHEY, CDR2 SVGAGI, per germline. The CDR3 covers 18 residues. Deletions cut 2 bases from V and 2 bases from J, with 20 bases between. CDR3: CASSYEPSTGYDTDTQYF. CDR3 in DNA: TGTGCCAGCAGTTACGAGCCCTCCACGGGATACGACACAGATACGCAGTATTTT.

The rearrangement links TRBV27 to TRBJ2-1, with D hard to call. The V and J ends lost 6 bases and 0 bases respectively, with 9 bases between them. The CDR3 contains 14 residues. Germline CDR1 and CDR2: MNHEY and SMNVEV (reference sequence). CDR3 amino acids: CASSYISSYNEQFF. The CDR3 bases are TGTGCCAGCAGCTATATTAGCTCCTACAATGAGCAGTTCTTC.

Here the CDR3 reads CASSYGVGEAFF. The CDR3 nucleotides read TGTGCCAGCAGTTACGGGGTAGGCGAGGCTTTCTTT. The gene calls are TRBV6-2 or TRBV6-3 and TRBJ1-1; the D is unclear. The V gene's germline CDR1 is MNHEY and CDR2 SVGEGT. Trimming took 2 bases from V and 11 from J, leaving 12 bases between them. The CDR3 extends over 12 amino acids.

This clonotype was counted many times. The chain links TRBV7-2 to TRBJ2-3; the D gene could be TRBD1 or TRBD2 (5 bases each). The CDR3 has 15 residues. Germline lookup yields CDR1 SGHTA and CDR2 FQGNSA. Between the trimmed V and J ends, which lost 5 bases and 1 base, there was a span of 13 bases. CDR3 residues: CASSRRGGRTDTQYF. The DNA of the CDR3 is TGTGCCAGCAGCCGACGGGGCGGGCGCACAGATACGCAGTATTTT.

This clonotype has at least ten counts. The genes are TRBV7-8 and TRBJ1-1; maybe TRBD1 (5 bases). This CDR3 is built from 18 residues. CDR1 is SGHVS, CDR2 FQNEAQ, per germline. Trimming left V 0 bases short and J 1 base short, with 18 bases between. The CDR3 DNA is TGTGCCAGCAGCTTAGCAGGTCCCCTGGACATGGCGAACACTGAAGCTTTCTTT. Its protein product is CASSLAGPLDMANTEAFF.

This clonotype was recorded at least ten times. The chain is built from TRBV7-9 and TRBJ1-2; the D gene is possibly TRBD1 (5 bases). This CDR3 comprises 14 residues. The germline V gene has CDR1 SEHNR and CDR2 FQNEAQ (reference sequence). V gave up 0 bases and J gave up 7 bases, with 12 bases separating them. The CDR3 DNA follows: TGTGCCAGCAGCTTAGCGCGTAGGGGTCGTGGCTACACCTTC. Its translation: CASSLARRGRGYTF. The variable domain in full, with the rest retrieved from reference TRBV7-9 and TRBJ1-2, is DTGVSQNPRHKITKRGQNVTFRCDPISEHNRLYWYRQTLGQGPEFLTYFQNEAQLEKSRLLSDRFSAERPKGSFSTLEIQRTEQGDSAMYLCASSLARRGRGYTFGSGTRLTVV.

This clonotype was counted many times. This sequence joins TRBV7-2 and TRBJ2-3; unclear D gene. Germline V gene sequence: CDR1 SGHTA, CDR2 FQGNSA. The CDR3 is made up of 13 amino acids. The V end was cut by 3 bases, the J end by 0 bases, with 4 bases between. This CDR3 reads CASSLISTDTQYF. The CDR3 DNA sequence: TGTGCCAGCAGCTTGATCAGCACAGATACGCAGTATTTT.

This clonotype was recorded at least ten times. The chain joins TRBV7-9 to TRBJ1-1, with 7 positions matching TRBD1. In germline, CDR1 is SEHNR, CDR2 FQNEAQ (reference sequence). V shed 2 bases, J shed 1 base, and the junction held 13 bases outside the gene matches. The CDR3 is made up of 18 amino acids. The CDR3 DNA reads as TGTGCCAGCAGCTTATCCCCGATTTGGAACAGGGGGAACACTGAAGCTTTCTTT. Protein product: CASSLSPIWNRGNTEAFF.

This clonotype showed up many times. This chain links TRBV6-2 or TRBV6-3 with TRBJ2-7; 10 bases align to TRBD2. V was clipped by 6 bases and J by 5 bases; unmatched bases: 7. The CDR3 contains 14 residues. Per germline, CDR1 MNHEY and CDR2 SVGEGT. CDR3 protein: CASRRAGGFDEQYF. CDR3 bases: TGTGCCAGCAGAAGAGCGGGGGGGTTCGACGAGCAGTACTTC.

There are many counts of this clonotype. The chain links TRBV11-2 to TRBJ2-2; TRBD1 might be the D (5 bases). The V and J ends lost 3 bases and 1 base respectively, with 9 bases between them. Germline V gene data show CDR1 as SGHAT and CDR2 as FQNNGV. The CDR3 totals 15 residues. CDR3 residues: CASSFGHMNTGELFF. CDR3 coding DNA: TGTGCCAGCAGCTTCGGACACATGAACACCGGGGAGCTGTTTTTT.

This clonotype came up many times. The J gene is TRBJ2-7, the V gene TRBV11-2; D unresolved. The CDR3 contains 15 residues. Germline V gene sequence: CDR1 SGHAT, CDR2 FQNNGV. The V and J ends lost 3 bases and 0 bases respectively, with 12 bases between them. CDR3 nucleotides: TGTGCCAGCAGCTTCCGGGCAGACCTCTCCTACGAGCAGTACTTC. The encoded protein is CASSFRADLSYEQYF.

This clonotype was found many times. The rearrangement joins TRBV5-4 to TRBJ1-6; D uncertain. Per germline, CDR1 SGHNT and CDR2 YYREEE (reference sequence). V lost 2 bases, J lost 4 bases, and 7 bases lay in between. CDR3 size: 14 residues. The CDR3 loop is CASSFHGYNSPLHF. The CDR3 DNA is TGTGCCAGCAGCTTTCACGGATATAATTCACCCCTCCACTTT.

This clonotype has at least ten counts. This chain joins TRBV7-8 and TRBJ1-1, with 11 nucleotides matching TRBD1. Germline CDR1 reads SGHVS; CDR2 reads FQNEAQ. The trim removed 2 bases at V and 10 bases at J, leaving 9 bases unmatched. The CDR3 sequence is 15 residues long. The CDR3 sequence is CASSLTSGTGGRAFF. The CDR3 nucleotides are TGTGCCAGCAGCTTAACATCCGGGACAGGGGGACGAGCTTTCTTT.

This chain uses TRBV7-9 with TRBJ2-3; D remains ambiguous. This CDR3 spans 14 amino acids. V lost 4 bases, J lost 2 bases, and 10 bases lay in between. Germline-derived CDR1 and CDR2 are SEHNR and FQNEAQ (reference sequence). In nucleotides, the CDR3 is TGTGCCAGCAGCTCCAGAGAGACCACAGATACGCAGTATTTT. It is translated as CASSSRETTDTQYF.